These 5 T cell receptor beta chains share one sample of origin, sequenced in a study of T cell changes during pregnancy in multiple sclerosis. Assay used: immunoSEQ multiplex PCR; TCRdb lists only in-frame clones, some missing. The sample has tens of thousands of clones; about 94% are singletons. Sample: CD4+ T cells from peripheral blood mononuclear cells, taken after pregnancy. These receptor sequences come from a female donor with multiple sclerosis, enrolled in a pregnancy study.

The chain uses TRBV14 and TRBJ1-1, with 7 bases matching TRBD1. The length of the CDR3 is 15 residues. The V and J ends lost 3 bases and 5 bases, in that order; junction bases with no gene match: 9. From germline, CDR1 is SGHDN and CDR2 FVKESK. CDR3 sequence reads: CASSQLQGVGTEAFF. In nucleotides, the CDR3 is TGTGCCAGCAGCCAGCTTCAGGGGGTAGGAACTGAAGCTTTCTTT.

The chain combines TRBV18 with TRBJ1-5, with D possibly being TRBD1 (6 bases). V lost 2 bases to trimming and J lost 3 bases, with 14 bases between them. The CDR3 totals 16 residues. Germline V CDR1 and CDR2: KGHSH, LQKENI. The CDR3 nucleotides read TGTGCCAGCTCACCAGGGGGGGCAGGGTCCAATCAGCCCCAGCATTTT. This sequence encodes CASSPGGAGSNQPQHF.

This clone was seen a single time. For the CDR3, the DNA is TGTGCCAGCAGTAAACAGGGCCCAGCCCCTGGCGAGCAGTACTTC. Amino acids: CASSKQGPAPGEQYF. V and J are TRBV6-5 and TRBJ2-7; the D gene is possibly TRBD1 (6 bases). V lost 5 bases and J lost 6, with 20 bases in between. The CDR3 runs to 15 residues. Germline assignment: CDR1 MNHEY and CDR2 SVGAGI.

There are a few counts of this clone. At one end the junction does not follow the germline gene, possibly because of a read error. The chain recombines TRBV5-1 with TRBJ2-7, with D perhaps TRBD1 (6 bases). The CDR3 covers 16 residues. Germline loops: CDR1 SGHRS, CDR2 YFSETQ. CDR3 sequence reads: CASNLGMTGRSYEQYF. The CDR3 DNA follows: TGCGCCAGCAACTTGGGTATGACAGGCCGCTCCTACGAGCAGTACTTC.

This clone was counted once. Written as DNA, the CDR3 is TGTGCCAGTAGTATAGATCAGTCCGGGACTAGCGGGAGGTACGGGGGTACGCAGTATTTT. As protein: CASSIDQSGTSGRYGGTQYF. The chain uses TRBV19 and TRBJ2-3; 15 nucleotides match TRBD2. V dropped 0 bases and J dropped 8; count of bases not matched to a gene: 15. Germline loops: CDR1 LNHDA, CDR2 SQIVND (reference sequence). The length of the CDR3 is 20 residues.